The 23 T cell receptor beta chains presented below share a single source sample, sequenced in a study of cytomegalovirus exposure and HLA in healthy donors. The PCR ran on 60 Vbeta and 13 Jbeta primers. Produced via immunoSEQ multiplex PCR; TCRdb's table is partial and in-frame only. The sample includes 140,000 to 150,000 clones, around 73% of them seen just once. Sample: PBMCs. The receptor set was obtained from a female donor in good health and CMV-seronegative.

CDR3 sequence: CASSPGPGQAPQGIQYF. The CDR3 coding sequence is TGTGCCAGCAGCCCGGGACCGGGACAGGCCCCACAAGGCATTCAGTACTTC. The chain employs TRBV7-9 and TRBJ2-4; 8 bases line up with TRBD1. The CDR3 loop spans 17 amino acids. V was pared by 5 bases and J by 9 bases, with 18 bases of the junction left unmatched. Looked up from germline, CDR1 is SEHNR and CDR2 is FQNEAQ (reference sequence). Full variable domain (rest looked up from reference TRBV7-9 and TRBJ2-4): DTGVSQNPRHKITKRGQNVTFRCDPISEHNRLYWYRQTLGQGPEFLTYFQNEAQLEKSRLLSDRFSAERPKGSFSTLEIQRTEQGDSAMYLCASSPGPGQAPQGIQYFGAGTRLSVL.

CDR3 DNA: TGTGCCAGCAGCACCAGCTCCTACAATGAGCAGTTCTTC. It codes for CASSTSSYNEQFF. The chain combines TRBV11-3 with TRBJ2-1; D remains ambiguous. Germline V gene sequence: CDR1 SGHNT, CDR2 YENEEA. Trimming took 5 bases from V and 0 from J, leaving 5 bases between them. The CDR3 spans 13 residues.

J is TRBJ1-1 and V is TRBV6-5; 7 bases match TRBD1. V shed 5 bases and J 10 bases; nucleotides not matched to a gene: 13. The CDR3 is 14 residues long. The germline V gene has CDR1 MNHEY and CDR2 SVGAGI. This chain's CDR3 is CASSEDPQGTSAFF. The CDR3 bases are TGTGCCAGCAGTGAAGACCCACAGGGGACGTCAGCTTTCTTT.

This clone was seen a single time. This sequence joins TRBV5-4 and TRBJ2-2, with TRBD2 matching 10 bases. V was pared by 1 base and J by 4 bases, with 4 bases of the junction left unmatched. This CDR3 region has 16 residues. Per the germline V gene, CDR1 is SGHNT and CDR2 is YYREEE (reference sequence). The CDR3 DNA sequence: TGTGCCAGCAGCTTGCGTAGCGGGGGGACCACCGGGGAGCTGTTTTTT. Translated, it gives CASSLRSGGTTGELFF.

This CDR3 is CASSRSGGGYNEQFF. CDR3 sequence (DNA): TGTGCCAGCAGCCGCAGCGGGGGGGGCTACAATGAGCAGTTCTTC. V is TRBV5-4 and J is TRBJ2-1; 10 bases are a match to TRBD2. J gave up 3 bases and V 4 bases, and 4 bases lay outside the gene matches. The CDR3 contains 15 residues. Looked up from germline, CDR1 is SGHNT and CDR2 is YYREEE (reference sequence).

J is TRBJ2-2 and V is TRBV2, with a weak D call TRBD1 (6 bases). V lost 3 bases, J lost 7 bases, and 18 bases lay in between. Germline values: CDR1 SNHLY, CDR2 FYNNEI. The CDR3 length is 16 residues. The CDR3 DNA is TGTGCCAGCAGTGATGGGACACGACCTCAGGGCGGGGAGCTGTTTTTT. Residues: CASSDGTRPQGGELFF.

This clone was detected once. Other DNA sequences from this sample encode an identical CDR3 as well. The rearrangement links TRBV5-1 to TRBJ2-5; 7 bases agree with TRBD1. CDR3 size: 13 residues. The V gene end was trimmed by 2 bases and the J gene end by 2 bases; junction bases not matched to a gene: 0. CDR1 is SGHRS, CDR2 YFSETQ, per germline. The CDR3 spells CASSLQGQETQYF. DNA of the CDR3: TGCGCCAGCAGCTTACAGGGGCAAGAGACCCAGTACTTC.

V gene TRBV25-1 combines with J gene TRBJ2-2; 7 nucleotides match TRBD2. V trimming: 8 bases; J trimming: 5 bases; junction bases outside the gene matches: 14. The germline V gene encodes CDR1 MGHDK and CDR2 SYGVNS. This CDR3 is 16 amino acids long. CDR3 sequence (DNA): TGTGCCAGCGGCCTATGGGGGGGTGTTGAGACCGGGGAGCTGTTTTTT. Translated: CASGLWGGVETGELFF.

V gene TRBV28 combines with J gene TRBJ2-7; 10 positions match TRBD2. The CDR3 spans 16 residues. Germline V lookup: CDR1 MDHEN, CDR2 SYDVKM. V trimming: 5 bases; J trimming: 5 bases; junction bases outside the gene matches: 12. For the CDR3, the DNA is TGTGCCAGCAGTCAGTGGACTAGCGGAAAGCGGCACGAGCAGTACTTC. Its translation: CASSQWTSGKRHEQYF.

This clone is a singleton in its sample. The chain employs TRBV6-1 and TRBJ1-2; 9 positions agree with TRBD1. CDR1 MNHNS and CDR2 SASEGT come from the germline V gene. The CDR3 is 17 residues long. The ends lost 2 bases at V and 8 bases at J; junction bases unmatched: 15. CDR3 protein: CASSERTGVLAGIGYTF. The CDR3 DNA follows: TGTGCCAGCAGTGAACGGACAGGGGTGCTCGCGGGTATAGGCTACACCTTC.

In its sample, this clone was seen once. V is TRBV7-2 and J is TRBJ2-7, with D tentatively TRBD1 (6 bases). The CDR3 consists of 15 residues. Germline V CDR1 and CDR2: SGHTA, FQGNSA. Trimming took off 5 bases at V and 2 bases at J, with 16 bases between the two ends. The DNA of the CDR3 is TGTGCCAGCAGCCTACTCCCGGACAGAACCTACGAGCAGTACTTC. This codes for CASSLLPDRTYEQYF.

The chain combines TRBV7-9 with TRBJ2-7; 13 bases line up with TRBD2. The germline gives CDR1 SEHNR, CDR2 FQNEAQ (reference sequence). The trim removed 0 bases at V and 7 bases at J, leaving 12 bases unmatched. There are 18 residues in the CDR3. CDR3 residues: CASSLAVGTSGTWGEQYF. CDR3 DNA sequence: TGTGCCAGCAGCTTAGCGGTAGGGACTAGCGGGACCTGGGGGGAGCAGTACTTC.

CDR3 loop: CASSSGQGGYNEQFF. CDR3 nucleotides: TGCGCCAGCAGCTCCGGACAGGGTGGATACAATGAGCAGTTCTTC. The rearrangement links TRBV4-3 to TRBJ2-1; the match to TRBD1 covers 8 bases. CDR3 length: 15 amino acids. Germline CDR1 LGHNA, CDR2 YSLEER. Losses at the gene ends were 5 bases for V and 4 bases for J; bases not matched to a gene: 7.

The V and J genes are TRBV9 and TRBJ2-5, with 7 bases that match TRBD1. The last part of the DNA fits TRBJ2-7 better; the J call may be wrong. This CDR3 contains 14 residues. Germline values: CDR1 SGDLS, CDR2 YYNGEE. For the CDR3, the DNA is TGTGCCAGCAGCGTAGGATCAGGGGGATACGAGCAGTACTTC. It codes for CASSVGSGGYEQYF.

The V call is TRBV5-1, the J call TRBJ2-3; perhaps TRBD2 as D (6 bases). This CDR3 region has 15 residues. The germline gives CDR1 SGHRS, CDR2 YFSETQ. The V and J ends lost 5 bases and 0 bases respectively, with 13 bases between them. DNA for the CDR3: TGCGCCAGCAGACGAGACGGGACTAGCACAGATACGCAGTATTTT. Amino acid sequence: CASRRDGTSTDTQYF. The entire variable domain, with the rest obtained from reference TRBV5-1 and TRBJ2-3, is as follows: KAGVTQTPRYLIKTRGQQVTLSCSPISGHRSVSWYQQTPGQGLQFLFEYFSETQRNKGNFPGRFSGRQFSNSRSEMNVSTLELGDSALYLCASRRDGTSTDTQYFGPGTRLTVL.

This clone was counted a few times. The CDR3 protein is CASSPQGINTIYF. The CDR3 DNA reads as TGCGCCAGCAGCCCTCAGGGGATCAACACCATATATTTT. The chain couples TRBV5-1 to TRBJ1-3; the D gene is possibly TRBD1 (6 bases). V gave up 4 bases and J gave up 7 bases, with 12 bases separating them. CDR3 length: 13 amino acids. Germline V gene sequence: CDR1 SGHRS, CDR2 YFSETQ.

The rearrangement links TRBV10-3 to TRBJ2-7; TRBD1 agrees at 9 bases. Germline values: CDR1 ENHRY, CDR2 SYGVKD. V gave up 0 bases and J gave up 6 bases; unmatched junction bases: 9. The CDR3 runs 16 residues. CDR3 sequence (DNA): TGTGCCATCAGTGAGTCCTCACAGGGGGCCCTGACCGAGCAGTACTTC. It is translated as CAISESSQGALTEQYF.

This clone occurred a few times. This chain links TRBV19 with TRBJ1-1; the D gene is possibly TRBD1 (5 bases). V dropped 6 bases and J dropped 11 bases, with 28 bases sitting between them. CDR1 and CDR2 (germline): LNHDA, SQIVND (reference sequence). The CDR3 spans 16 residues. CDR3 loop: CASRPYTGRDRLEAFF. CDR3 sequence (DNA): TGTGCCAGTAGGCCCTACACCGGGCGCGACAGACTAGAGGCTTTCTTT.

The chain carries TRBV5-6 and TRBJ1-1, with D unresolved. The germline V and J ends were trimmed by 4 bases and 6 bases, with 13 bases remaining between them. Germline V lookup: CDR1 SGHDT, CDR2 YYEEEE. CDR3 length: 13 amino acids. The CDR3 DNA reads TGTGCCAGCAGCCCCATGGGAGGAGCTGAAGCTTTCTTT. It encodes CASSPMGGAEAFF.

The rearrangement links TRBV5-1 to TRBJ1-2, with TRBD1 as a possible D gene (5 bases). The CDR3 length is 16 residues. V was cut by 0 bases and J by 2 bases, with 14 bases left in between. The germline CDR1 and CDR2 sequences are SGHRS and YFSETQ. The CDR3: CASSLGGGGSNYGYTF. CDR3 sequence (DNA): TGCGCCAGCAGCTTGGGTGGCGGGGGTTCGAACTATGGCTACACCTTC.

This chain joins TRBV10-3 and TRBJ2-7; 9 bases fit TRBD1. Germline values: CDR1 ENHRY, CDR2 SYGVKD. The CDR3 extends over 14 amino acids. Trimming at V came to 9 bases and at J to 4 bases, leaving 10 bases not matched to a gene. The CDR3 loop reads CAMGTGLSGYEQYF. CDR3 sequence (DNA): TGTGCCATGGGGACAGGGTTATCTGGTTACGAGCAGTACTTC.

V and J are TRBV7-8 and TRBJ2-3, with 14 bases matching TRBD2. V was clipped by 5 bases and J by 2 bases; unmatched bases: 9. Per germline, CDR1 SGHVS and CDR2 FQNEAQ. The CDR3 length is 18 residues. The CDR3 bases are TGTGCCAGCAGCCGTCCCGGGACTAGCGGGGGCTCCACAGATACGCAGTATTTT. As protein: CASSRPGTSGGSTDTQYF.

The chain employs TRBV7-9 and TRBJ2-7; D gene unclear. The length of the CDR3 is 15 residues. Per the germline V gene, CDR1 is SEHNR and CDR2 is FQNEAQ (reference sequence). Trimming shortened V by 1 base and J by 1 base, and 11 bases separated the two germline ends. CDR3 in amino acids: CASSLGRVRSYEQYF. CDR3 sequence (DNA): TGTGCCAGCAGCTTAGGCCGGGTACGATCCTACGAGCAGTACTTC.